Below are 21 T cell receptor beta chains sequenced from a single sample in a study of blood T cell repertoires in COVID-19. Sequencing was performed with immunoSEQ multiplex PCR; in TCRdb, only in-frame clones are kept and a portion is missing. The sample lists hundreds of thousands of clones, about nine tenths seen once, with about 8.9% in the top ten. The sequenced sample consisted of PBMCs or T cells enriched from blood (not recorded which). These receptors were obtained from a young woman who had recovered from COVID-19.

The J gene is TRBJ1-5, the V gene TRBV28; no definite D call. Trimming shortened V by 7 bases and J by 1 base, and 8 bases separated the two germline ends. CDR1 is MDHEN and CDR2 is SYDVKM in the germline V gene. The CDR3 runs 13 residues. The CDR3: CASTINSNQPQHF. CDR3 DNA sequence: TGTGCCAGCACTATCAACAGCAATCAGCCCCAGCATTTT.

The chain has TRBV5-1 and TRBJ1-4; D is perhaps TRBD1 (6 bases). Trimming took off 3 bases at V and 7 bases at J, with 16 bases between the two ends. This CDR3 is 15 amino acids long. CDR1 is SGHRS and CDR2 is YFSETQ in the germline V gene. This CDR3 is CASSSQGSNSEKLFF. In nucleotides, the CDR3 is TGCGCCAGCAGCTCACAGGGAAGCAATTCTGAAAAACTGTTTTTT.

This chain joins TRBV7-6 and TRBJ1-2, with 10 bases fitting TRBD1. Trimming at V came to 0 bases and at J to 4 bases, leaving 11 bases not matched to a gene. From germline, CDR1 is SGHVS and CDR2 FNYEAQ. The CDR3 is 18 residues long. The CDR3 spells CASSLATRGQGSFYGYTF. In DNA, the CDR3 is TGTGCCAGCAGCTTAGCGACAAGGGGACAGGGGTCTTTCTATGGCTACACCTTC.

This clone was observed many times. The J gene is TRBJ2-7, the V gene TRBV6-4; 11 bases fit TRBD1. V shed 4 bases and J 0 bases; nucleotides not matched to a gene: 2. CDR1 and CDR2 (germline): MRHNA, SNTAGT. This CDR3 region has 15 residues. CDR3 sequence: CASSVGQGASYEQYF. The DNA of the CDR3 is TGTGCCAGCAGTGTCGGACAGGGGGCCTCCTACGAGCAGTACTTC.

The chain recombines TRBV7-9 with TRBJ2-2; 9 nucleotides align to TRBD1. The CDR3 runs 16 residues. Germline CDR1 reads SEHNR; CDR2 reads FQNEAQ (reference sequence). The V segment lost 5 bases and the J segment 0 bases; nucleotides outside the gene matches: 4. CDR3: CASSHTGGANTGELFF. CDR3 in DNA: TGTGCCAGCAGCCACACAGGGGGCGCGAACACCGGGGAGCTGTTTTTT.

V usage is TRBV7-2 and J usage is TRBJ2-3; TRBD2 matches at 9 bases. Germline values: CDR1 SGHTA, CDR2 FQGNSA. This CDR3 is built from 15 residues. V dropped 5 bases and J dropped 0; count of bases not matched to a gene: 3. DNA for the CDR3: TGTGCCAGCAGCCATAGCGGGGGAAGCACAGATACGCAGTATTTT. Its protein product is CASSHSGGSTDTQYF.

The rearrangement uses TRBV7-7 and TRBJ2-5, with a possible D match to TRBD2 (6 bases). Between the trimmed V and J ends, which lost 5 bases and 0 bases, there was a span of 10 bases. The CDR3 loop spans 14 amino acids. Germline V gene sequence: CDR1 SSHAT, CDR2 FNYEAQ (reference sequence). The CDR3 reads CASSPGLYQETQYF. The DNA for the CDR3 is TGTGCCAGCAGCCCCGGACTATACCAAGAGACCCAGTACTTC.

The chain recombines TRBV7-2 with TRBJ2-5; a weak D match, TRBD2 (6 bases). The CDR3 consists of 15 residues. CDR1 is SGHTA and CDR2 is FQGNSA in the germline V gene. The V end lost 1 base, the J end lost 4 bases, and 13 bases lay between the germline ends. CDR3 sequence (DNA): TGTGCCAGCAGCTTAGTCGGTCGGGGGATAGAGACCCAGTACTTC. Translated, it gives CASSLVGRGIETQYF. Full variable domain (rest looked up from reference TRBV7-2 and TRBJ2-5): GAGVSQSPSNKVTEKGKDVELRCDPISGHTALYWYRQSLGQGLEFLIYFQGNSAPDKSGLPSDRFSAERTGGSVSTLTIQRTQQEDSAVYLCASSLVGRGIETQYFGPGTRLLVL.

The rearrangement links TRBV28 to TRBJ1-4; no reliable D call. V was trimmed by 8 bases and J by 5 bases, leaving 12 bases between them. This CDR3 is built from 13 residues. Germline values: CDR1 MDHEN, CDR2 SYDVKM. In DNA, the CDR3 is TGTGCCAGCTTTAGGAGTGAGAATGAAAAACTGTTTTTT. This translates into CASFRSENEKLFF.

This rearrangement joins TRBV28 to TRBJ2-1, with 9 bases matching TRBD1. CDR3 size: 15 residues. V lost 8 bases and J lost 4; bases outside the gene matches: 9. Germline V lookup: CDR1 MDHEN, CDR2 SYDVKM. Here the CDR3 reads CASARGDRDYNEQFF. The CDR3 nucleotides are TGTGCCAGCGCCAGGGGGGACAGGGATTACAATGAGCAGTTCTTC.

The gene calls are TRBV7-2 and TRBJ2-1, with 10 bases fitting TRBD2. Trimming cost V 2 bases and J 4 bases; bases outside gene matches: 2. The CDR3 consists of 15 residues. Germline V gene sequence: CDR1 SGHTA, CDR2 FQGNSA. The DNA of the CDR3 is TGTGCCAGCAGCTTACAGCGGGGGGGATACAATGAGCAGTTCTTC. Encoded protein: CASSLQRGGYNEQFF.

This clone was recorded once. The chain combines TRBV7-2 with TRBJ2-5; D is possibly TRBD2 (6 bases). In germline, CDR1 is SGHTA, CDR2 FQGNSA. The CDR3 has 12 amino acids. V lost 2 bases to trimming and J lost 9 bases, with 10 bases between them. CDR3 coding DNA: TGTGCCAGCAGCTTAAGCGGGCCGGCCCAGTACTTC. Its protein product is CASSLSGPAQYF.

The gene calls are TRBV6-1 and TRBJ1-6, with D unresolved. V dropped 1 base and J dropped 5 bases, with 18 bases sitting between them. The CDR3 covers 18 residues. Germline V gene sequence: CDR1 MNHNS, CDR2 SASEGT. The CDR3 protein is CASSEGRLRRGNNSPLHF. CDR3 in DNA: TGTGCCAGCAGTGAAGGGCGTCTACGGCGGGGAAATAATTCACCCCTCCACTTT.

This rearrangement joins TRBV9 to TRBJ1-5; the D gene is possibly TRBD1 (5 bases). V lost 2 bases and J 1 base, leaving 7 bases between the germline ends. CDR3 length equals 14 residues. Germline CDR1 reads SGDLS; CDR2 reads YYNGEE. This CDR3 is CASSVEGSNQPQHF. The CDR3 DNA reads as TGTGCCAGCAGCGTGGAGGGGAGCAATCAGCCCCAGCATTTT.

This chain links TRBV7-8 with TRBJ1-6, with a weak D call TRBD1 (5 bases). V was pared by 5 bases and J by 0 bases, with 17 bases between. CDR1 and CDR2 from the germline V gene are SGHVS and FQNEAQ. This CDR3 has 18 amino acids. The CDR3 sequence is CASSVTKQESSYNSPLHF. In nucleotides, the CDR3 is TGTGCCAGCAGCGTAACAAAACAGGAGAGCTCCTATAATTCACCCCTCCACTTT. The full variable domain, completed using reference TRBV7-8 and TRBJ1-6, is GAGVSQSPRYKVAKRGQDVALRCDPISGHVSLFWYQQALGQGPEFLTYFQNEAQLDKSGLPSDRFFAERPEGSVSTLKIQRTQQEDSAVYLCASSVTKQESSYNSPLHFGNGTRLTVT.

The chain has TRBV28 and TRBJ2-1, with TRBD2 matching 7 bases. The V gene end was trimmed by 5 bases and the J gene end by 0 bases; junction bases not matched to a gene: 4. Germline V gene lookup returns CDR1 MDHEN and CDR2 SYDVKM. This CDR3 is built from 15 residues. The CDR3 region has the DNA TGTGCCAGCAGTCCCGGGACTACCTCCTACAATGAGCAGTTCTTC. Protein sequence: CASSPGTTSYNEQFF.

V gene TRBV29-1 combines with J gene TRBJ2-5; no reliable D call. This CDR3 is built from 12 residues. V was trimmed by 4 bases and J by 2 bases, leaving 8 bases between them. The germline gives CDR1 SQVTM, CDR2 ANQGSEA. The CDR3 reads CSVVQTQETQYF. In DNA, the CDR3 is TGCAGCGTTGTCCAAACTCAAGAGACCCAGTACTTC.

The rearrangement links TRBV6-1 to TRBJ1-2; the D is unclear. The length of the CDR3 is 14 residues. The germline CDR1 and CDR2 sequences are MNHNS and SASEGT. Trimming shortened V by 2 bases and J by 7 bases, and 14 bases separated the two germline ends. The CDR3 DNA is TGTGCCAGCAGTGAAAGAGCTGAGGAGGGTGGCTACACCTTC. This sequence encodes CASSERAEEGGYTF.

The chain has TRBV6-5 and TRBJ1-2, with unresolved D. Trimming left V 10 bases short and J 4 bases short, with 10 bases between. CDR1 is MNHEY and CDR2 is SVGAGI in the germline V gene. The CDR3 extends over 11 amino acids. CDR3 amino acids: CATRLSYGYTF. The CDR3 DNA reads as TGTGCCACCCGATTGAGCTATGGCTACACCTTC.

This sequence joins TRBV7-2 and TRBJ2-1, with TRBD1 matching 8 bases. With V trimmed by 4 bases and J by 1 base, 12 bases remained unmatched. The CDR3 sequence is 18 residues long. The germline gives CDR1 SGHTA, CDR2 FQGNSA. CDR3 amino acids: CASSSGQGGYRSYNEQFF. The CDR3 DNA reads TGTGCCAGCAGCTCAGGACAGGGAGGATATCGATCCTACAATGAGCAGTTCTTC.

V and J are TRBV10-3 and TRBJ2-7; 7 bases are a match to TRBD1. Germline V gives CDR1 ENHRY, CDR2 SYGVKD. V gave up 5 bases and J gave up 5 bases; unmatched junction bases: 12. The length of the CDR3 is 15 residues. CDR3 bases: TGTGCCATCAGTATAGGGGGCCTCGGGTCCCACGAGCAGTACTTC. Protein: CAISIGGLGSHEQYF.